The 10 T cell receptor beta chains listed next were all sequenced from one sample in a study of T cells in Graves' hyperthyroidism and ophthalmopathy. Amplified TCR beta CDR3 regions came from RNA transcripts. An initial round of RT-PCR targeting the TCR CDR3 relied on the HTBI primer set. TCRdb reanalysed the multiplex PCR reads using MiXCR and keeps one entry per CDR3 protein. This sample carries a few hundred thousand distinct CDR3 sequences, less than 20% of them seen once, and the ten largest clones take approximately 8%. The material sequenced was blood. The receptors were sampled from a woman aged 18 to 35 with Graves' hyperthyroidism.

CDR3 nucleotide sequence: TGCAGTGCTAGAGATCGTCGGGGGACCTACGAGCAGTACTTC. Amino acids: CSARDRRGTYEQYF. This chain links TRBV20-1 with TRBJ2-7, with D perhaps matching TRBD2 (6 bases). Germline V lookup: CDR1 DFQATT, CDR2 SNEGSKA (reference sequence). The CDR3 runs 14 residues. V lost 0 bases and J 2 bases, leaving 11 bases between the germline ends.

This clonotype was picked up many times. The chain carries TRBV9 and TRBJ2-1; TRBD2 matches at 11 bases. V was clipped by 1 base and J by 7 bases; unmatched bases: 10. This CDR3 comprises 17 residues. Germline CDR1 is SGDLS and CDR2 is YYNGEE. CDR3 loop: CASSVLGLADSRNEQFF. In nucleotides, the CDR3 is TGTGCCAGCAGCGTATTGGGACTAGCGGACTCTAGGAATGAGCAGTTCTTC.

This rearrangement joins TRBV5-1 to TRBJ2-1; D may be TRBD2 (6 bases). The germline gives CDR1 SGHRS, CDR2 YFSETQ. The CDR3 spans 16 residues. V lost 3 bases and J lost 5, with 18 bases in between. The CDR3 nucleotides are TGCGCCAGCAGCTACCACGCAACAGCGGGCAACAATGAGCAGTTCTTC. It codes for CASSYHATAGNNEQFF. Drawing the rest from reference TRBV5-1 and TRBJ2-1, the complete variable domain is KAGVTQTPRYLIKTRGQQVTLSCSPISGHRSVSWYQQTPGQGLQFLFEYFSETQRNKGNFPGRFSGRQFSNSRSEMNVSTLELGDSALYLCASSYHATAGNNEQFFGPGTRLTVL.

V is TRBV7-6 and J is TRBJ2-7, with 10 bases aligning to TRBD2. After removal of 4 bases from V and 9 bases from J, the junction contained 9 bases not matched to a gene. This CDR3 contains 14 residues. CDR1 is SGHVS and CDR2 is FNYEAQ in the germline V gene. In DNA, the CDR3 is TGTGCCAGCAGCTCCAGCGGGGGGGGACTGCGGCAGTACTTC. Translation gives CASSSSGGGLRQYF.

This clonotype was counted a single time. The gene calls are TRBV9 and TRBJ1-3, with D perhaps matching TRBD1 (5 bases). This CDR3 contains 15 residues. V lost 3 bases to trimming and J lost 4 bases, with 14 bases between them. Germline V lookup: CDR1 SGDLS, CDR2 YYNGEE. This chain's CDR3 is CASSASGTPGNTIYF. In DNA form, the CDR3 reads TGTGCCAGCAGCGCCTCCGGGACCCCGGGAAACACCATATATTTT.

This clonotype occurred many times. The V call is TRBV4-2, the J call TRBJ1-6, with D possibly matching TRBD1 (5 bases). The CDR3 has 12 amino acids. V was clipped by 4 bases and J by 8 bases, with 6 bases between them. Germline assignment: CDR1 LGHNA and CDR2 YNFKEQ. The DNA of the CDR3 is TGTGCCAGCAGCCGAGGGGATTCACCCCTCCACTTT. Protein sequence: CASSRGDSPLHF.

This clonotype appeared many times. V gene TRBV19 combines with J gene TRBJ2-5; D is tentatively TRBD1 or TRBD2 (7 bases each). Trimming took off 5 bases at V and 5 bases at J, with 15 bases between the two ends. The CDR3 is 14 amino acids. The germline V gene encodes CDR1 LNHDA and CDR2 SQIVND (reference sequence). DNA for the CDR3: TGTGCCAGTAGTGAAAACAGGGGAGGGGAGACCCAGTACTTC. Translating gives CASSENRGGETQYF.

The V and J genes are TRBV27 and TRBJ2-7; D tentatively fits TRBD1 or TRBD2 (5 bases each). Trimming stripped 1 base from V and 0 bases from J, with 10 bases between. Germline assignment: CDR1 MNHEY and CDR2 SMNVEV (reference sequence). This CDR3 comprises 15 residues. The CDR3 DNA reads TGTGCCAGCAGTTTATATGGGACCGACTCCTACGAGCAGTACTTC. It encodes CASSLYGTDSYEQYF.

The J gene is TRBJ2-4, the V gene TRBV9; a weak D match, TRBD2 (6 bases). The CDR3 has 14 residues. Germline CDR1 reads SGDLS; CDR2 reads YYNGEE. V was clipped by 4 bases and J by 6 bases, with 14 bases between them. CDR3 coding DNA: TGTGCCAGCAGCCCGGGGGACGGGGCAAACATTCAGTACTTC. Translating it yields CASSPGDGANIQYF.

The V gene is TRBV2, the J gene TRBJ1-1, with 7 bases that match TRBD1. Germline V gene data show CDR1 as SNHLY and CDR2 as FYNNEI. Trimming took 6 bases from V and 0 from J; bases not matched to a gene: 4. The length of the CDR3 is 14 residues. The CDR3: CASRRGGLNTEAFF. The CDR3 DNA reads TGTGCCAGCAGAAGAGGGGGCCTGAACACTGAAGCTTTCTTT. The full variable domain, rest sourced from reference TRBV2 and TRBJ1-1, is EPEVTQTPSHQVTQMGQEVILRCVPISNHLYFYWYRQILGQKVEFLVSFYNNEISEKSEIFDDQFSVERPDGSNFTLKIRSTKLEDSAMYFCASRRGGLNTEAFFGQGTRLTVV.